These 16 T cell receptor beta chains came from one sample sequenced in a study of blood T cell repertoires in COVID-19. Measured with immunoSEQ multiplex PCR; TCRdb has only the in-frame clones, and not every one. The sample yields some 240,000 clones, around 82% seen once. Material: PBMCs or T cells enriched from blood (not recorded which). These receptors originate from a man aged 45-60 years who had recovered from COVID-19.

V and J are TRBV29-1 and TRBJ2-3, with 12 bases matching TRBD2. Germline trimming cut 4 bases from V and 4 bases from J; bases unmatched to any gene: 9. This CDR3 contains 16 residues. Germline V gene data show CDR1 as SQVTM and CDR2 as ANQGSEA. CDR3 in DNA: TGCAGCGTTGGACTAGCGGGAGCGACCCGGCCAGATACGCAGTATTTT. The encoded protein is CSVGLAGATRPDTQYF.

Only a few counts were recorded for this clone. V usage is TRBV2 and J usage is TRBJ1-6, with a tentative D call TRBD1 (5 bases). Trimming removed 1 base at V and 8 bases at J, with 9 bases between. Per the germline V gene, CDR1 is SNHLY and CDR2 is FYNNEI. This CDR3 spans 14 amino acids. The CDR3 protein is CASSEVRVYSPLHF. CDR3 DNA sequence: TGTGCCAGCAGTGAAGTCAGGGTGTATTCACCCCTCCACTTT.

The rearrangement uses TRBV19 and TRBJ1-5; TRBD1 agrees at 7 bases. The CDR3 totals 16 residues. J was trimmed by 2 bases and V by 5 bases; bases with no gene match: 9. Germline V lookup: CDR1 LNHDA, CDR2 SQIVND (reference sequence). CDR3 DNA: TGTGCCAGTAGTGACCCAGACAGGGCCGGCAATCAGCCCCAGCATTTT. It translates to CASSDPDRAGNQPQHF.

V usage is TRBV7-3 and J usage is TRBJ1-1; TRBD1 is a possible D gene (5 bases). V was shortened by 2 bases and J by 1 base, with 8 bases between the two germline ends. The CDR3 totals 14 residues. Germline V gene lookup returns CDR1 SGHTA and CDR2 FQGTGA. The CDR3 DNA is TGTGCCAGCAGCTTATCAGGGTCGAACACTGAAGCTTTCTTT. This translates into CASSLSGSNTEAFF.

The genes are TRBV4-1 and TRBJ2-7; 8 bases fit TRBD2. The V and J ends lost 1 base and 4 bases, in that order; junction bases with no gene match: 12. CDR3 length equals 17 residues. Germline CDR1 and CDR2: MGHRA and YSYEKL. The CDR3 protein is CASSQGRGGTTLYEQYF. CDR3 coding DNA: TGCGCCAGCAGCCAAGGGCGCGGGGGGACTACCTTATACGAGCAGTACTTC.

The rearrangement joins TRBV28 to TRBJ1-5, with 8 positions matching TRBD1. CDR3 size: 16 residues. Germline V gene sequence: CDR1 MDHEN, CDR2 SYDVKM. Trimming removed 3 bases from V and 1 base from J; junction bases left unmatched: 5. The CDR3 here is CASSFAGGGSNQPQHF. The CDR3 coding sequence is TGTGCCAGCAGTTTCGCAGGGGGCGGAAGCAATCAGCCCCAGCATTTT.

This clone was counted between two and nine times. The chain joins TRBV27 to TRBJ1-4, with no clear D. The V and J ends lost 1 base and 3 bases respectively, with 12 bases between them. Germline CDR1 and CDR2: MNHEY and SMNVEV (reference sequence). This CDR3 is built from 16 residues. CDR3 bases: TGTGCCAGCAGTTTATTTAGGAGCCAAGCTAATGAAAAACTGTTTTTT. Translated: CASSLFRSQANEKLFF.

The J gene is TRBJ2-3, the V gene TRBV7-8; TRBD2 aligns across 9 bases. This CDR3 region has 20 residues. Trimming removed 1 base from V and 0 bases from J; junction bases left unmatched: 14. CDR1 and CDR2 (germline): SGHVS, FQNEAQ. The CDR3 bases are TGTGCCAGCAGCTTAGACTGGGTGGGGCTAACTAGCGGGAGCACAGATACGCAGTATTTT. Protein: CASSLDWVGLTSGSTDTQYF.

This chain links TRBV5-1 with TRBJ2-1; 9 bases match TRBD2. The CDR3 contains 16 residues. The V segment lost 2 bases and the J segment 0 bases; nucleotides outside the gene matches: 3. Looked up from germline, CDR1 is SGHRS and CDR2 is YFSETQ. CDR3 in DNA: TGCGCCAGCAGCTTCGGCGGGAGGGCCTCCTACAATGAGCAGTTCTTC. Translated, it gives CASSFGGRASYNEQFF. Based on the CDR3 plus reference TRBV5-1 and TRBJ2-1, the full variable domain is KAGVTQTPRYLIKTRGQQVTLSCSPISGHRSVSWYQQTPGQGLQFLFEYFSETQRNKGNFPGRFSGRQFSNSRSEMNVSTLELGDSALYLCASSFGGRASYNEQFFGPGTRLTVL.

This chain links TRBV18 with TRBJ1-6; no reliable D call. The length of the CDR3 is 16 residues. Germline CDR1 is KGHSH and CDR2 is LQKENI. The V end lost 2 bases, the J end lost 0 bases, and 8 bases lay between the germline ends. The CDR3 protein is CASSPMPSSYNSPLHF. In nucleotides, the CDR3 is TGTGCCAGCTCACCAATGCCGAGCTCCTATAATTCACCCCTCCACTTT.

Only a few counts were recorded for this clone. This chain links TRBV6-2 or TRBV6-3 with TRBJ1-5; a possible D gene is TRBD1 (5 bases). The CDR3 spans 15 residues. Per germline, CDR1 MNHEY and CDR2 SVGEGT. Between the trimmed V and J ends, which lost 2 bases and 3 bases, there was a span of 11 bases. CDR3 protein: CASSYGGATNQPQHF. The CDR3, as DNA: TGTGCCAGCAGTTACGGCGGGGCGACCAATCAGCCCCAGCATTTT.

The CDR3, as DNA: TGCAGCGTCGGACAGGCATCTAACTATGGCTACACCTTC. Residues: CSVGQASNYGYTF. The chain joins TRBV29-1 to TRBJ1-2; 7 bases match TRBD1. Looked up from germline, CDR1 is SQVTM and CDR2 is ANQGSEA. V dropped 6 bases and J dropped 0; count of bases not matched to a gene: 4. The CDR3 covers 13 residues.

The chain recombines TRBV5-6 with TRBJ1-2; 7 nucleotides align to TRBD1. V trimming: 4 bases; J trimming: 4 bases; junction bases outside the gene matches: 10. The CDR3 has 15 amino acids. Germline lookup yields CDR1 SGHDT and CDR2 YYEEEE. CDR3 DNA: TGTGCCAGCAGCCCGAGGACAGGAAAAAGCTATGGCTACACCTTC. Amino acid sequence: CASSPRTGKSYGYTF.

J is TRBJ1-6 and V is TRBV19; tentative D call: TRBD1 (5 bases). Trimming removed 3 bases from V and 4 bases from J, with 7 bases in between. The germline gives CDR1 LNHDA, CDR2 SQIVND (reference sequence). This CDR3 is 14 amino acids long. The CDR3 protein is CASSMTAYNSPLHF. CDR3 DNA: TGTGCCAGTAGTATGACAGCTTATAATTCACCCCTCCACTTT.

The rearrangement links TRBV5-8 to TRBJ1-1, with unresolved D. Deletions cut 1 base from V and 0 bases from J, with 10 bases between. Germline V gene sequence: CDR1 SGHTS, CDR2 YDEGEE. This CDR3 comprises 15 residues. CDR3 in DNA: TGTGCCAGCAGCTTGTATGGCCGTATGAACACTGAAGCTTTCTTT. Translated: CASSLYGRMNTEAFF.

V gene TRBV25-1 combines with J gene TRBJ2-3; 13 positions agree with TRBD2. The CDR3 sequence is 16 residues long. With 6 bases clipped from V and 5 bases from J, the junction kept 8 bases outside the gene matches. The germline gives CDR1 MGHDK, CDR2 SYGVNS. The CDR3 nucleotides are TGTGCCAGCAGCACGACTAGCGGGAGGCTCGGAGATACGCAGTATTTT. It specifies CASSTTSGRLGDTQYF.